The T cell receptor (beta chain) under discussion was sequenced for a study of blood T cell repertoires in COVID-19. Overall study: The samples span acute and convalescent COVID-19 from the United States, Italy and Spain.

Libraries were prepared by immunoSEQ multiplex PCR; TCRdb keeps only in-frame clonotypes and omits some of them. The sample includes 52,000 or so clones, 84% of them seen just once. The germline gives CDR1 SGHRS, CDR2 YFSETQ. The CDR3 is 17 residues long. V lost 0 bases, J lost 5 bases, and 10 bases stayed unmatched. V is TRBV5-1 and J is TRBJ2-3, with 9 bases aligning to TRBD2. The TCR comes from a man in his fifties with acute or convalescent COVID-19. Sequenced sample: peripheral blood. The CDR3, as DNA: TGCGCCAGCAGCTTGGGGGGACTAGCAATGGTAAGAGATACGCAGTATTTT. Translation: CASSLGGLAMVRDTQYF.